This entry concerns a single TCR beta chain. Its antigen is as yet unknown. The sample is drawn from a study of PD-1 blockade in classical Hodgkin lymphoma. Across the whole study: Once every 2 weeks, patients received intravenous nivolumab at 3 mg/kg. Study findings and constraints: Baseline diversity resembling that of newly diagnosed patients was seen in complete responders. Reports indicated that newly diagnosed patients had lower baseline TCR diversity than healthy donors did. Although disease activity or prior therapy may be involved, causes of the repertoire differences remain undefined.

Assay used: immunoSEQ multiplex PCR; TCRdb lists only in-frame clones, some missing. The repertoire holds some 100,000 clones, with approximately 94% as singletons. The time point was: cycle 4 day 1 (C4D1), after less than seven weeks of nivolumab. Each of the patients experienced relapse following autologous stem cell transplantation, and their brentuximab vedotin exposure differed. CDR3 size: 13 residues. V gave up 5 bases and J gave up 0 bases, with 9 bases separating them. Germline values: CDR1 SGHRS, CDR2 YFSETQ. The receptor was derived from a human donor with classical Hodgkin lymphoma. The chain links TRBV5-1 to TRBJ2-7; no definite D call. Sequencing was performed on peripheral blood mononuclear cells (PBMCs), taken before the fourth cycle of nivolumab. The CDR3 spells CASSMGNSYEQYF. CDR3 nucleotide sequence: TGCGCCAGCAGTATGGGGAACTCCTACGAGCAGTACTTC.